A single sample is the source of the 30 T cell receptor beta chains below, sequenced in a study of blood T cell repertoires in COVID-19. Method: immunoSEQ multiplex PCR; TCRdb's copy keeps in-frame clones and lacks some. The profile shows approximately 310,000 clones, around 85% of them singletons. Sequenced sample: PBMCs or T cells enriched from blood (not recorded which). Receptors originate from a woman under 40 who had been exposed to COVID-19.

This chain uses TRBV29-1 with TRBJ1-4; possible D gene TRBD1, 5 bases. V shed 7 bases and J shed 4 bases, with 10 bases lying between them. CDR3 size: 12 residues. Per the germline V gene, CDR1 is SQVTM and CDR2 is ANQGSEA. The CDR3 nucleotides read TGCAGCGGGGGACGGTTTAATGAAAAACTGTTTTTT. Amino acid sequence: CSGGRFNEKLFF.

V gene TRBV28 combines with J gene TRBJ1-1; maybe TRBD1 (5 bases). The CDR3 has 15 amino acids. V was pared by 5 bases and J by 2 bases, with 15 bases between. Per the germline V gene, CDR1 is MDHEN and CDR2 is SYDVKM. The CDR3 loop is CASSLIGHLNTEAFF. Written as DNA, the CDR3 is TGTGCCAGCAGTCTTATAGGACACTTAAACACTGAAGCTTTCTTT.

The rearrangement links TRBV5-1 to TRBJ2-5; D may be TRBD1 (6 bases). Between the trimmed V and J ends, which lost 0 bases and 5 bases, there was a span of 11 bases. This CDR3 contains 14 residues. Per the germline V gene, CDR1 is SGHRS and CDR2 is YFSETQ. The CDR3 is CASSLGSGEETQYF. The CDR3 DNA reads as TGCGCCAGCAGCTTGGGATCAGGGGAGGAGACCCAGTACTTC.

This chain joins TRBV10-1 and TRBJ2-3; TRBD1 agrees at 9 bases. Per the germline V gene, CDR1 is WNHNN and CDR2 is SYGVQD (reference sequence). J lost 2 bases, V lost 8 bases, and 8 bases had no gene match. This CDR3 has 15 amino acids. DNA for the CDR3: TGCGCCAGCGGACCGGGACAGGGCGACACAGATACGCAGTATTTT. Translating gives CASGPGQGDTDTQYF.

The rearrangement uses TRBV5-8 and TRBJ1-5; no reliable D call. There are 12 residues in the CDR3. The V end was cut by 2 bases, the J end by 6 bases, with 6 bases between. The germline gives CDR1 SGHTS, CDR2 YDEGEE. The DNA for the CDR3 is TGTGCCAGCAGCTTTTCCGTTCAGCCCCAGCATTTT. Its protein product is CASSFSVQPQHF.

The chain recombines TRBV27 with TRBJ2-1; the match to TRBD2 covers 9 bases. CDR3 length: 15 residues. CDR1 and CDR2 (germline): MNHEY, SMNVEV (reference sequence). J gave up 9 bases and V 0 bases, and 6 bases lay outside the gene matches. CDR3 loop: CASSLSGGRAGEQFF. The CDR3 DNA reads TGTGCCAGCAGTTTATCCGGCGGGAGGGCCGGTGAGCAGTTCTTC.

The rearrangement links TRBV7-8 to TRBJ1-2; 7 bases agree with TRBD1. CDR1 and CDR2 from the germline V gene are SGHVS and FQNEAQ. The CDR3 consists of 13 residues. Germline trimming cut 5 bases from V and 7 bases from J; bases unmatched to any gene: 7. Written as DNA, the CDR3 is TGTGCCAGCAGCAGGTGGGACAGCCTTGGCTACACCTTC. Amino acid sequence: CASSRWDSLGYTF.

V usage is TRBV5-1 and J usage is TRBJ2-7, with TRBD1 matching over 9 bases. Germline V lookup: CDR1 SGHRS, CDR2 YFSETQ. The CDR3 contains 16 residues. The junction had 7 bases not matched to a gene; V was cut back by 0 bases and J by 3 bases. CDR3 bases: TGCGCCAGCAGCTTGGGGATGATGGGACAGGGCTACGAGCAGTACTTC. Its translation is CASSLGMMGQGYEQYF. The full variable domain, completed using reference TRBV5-1 and TRBJ2-7, is KAGVTQTPRYLIKTRGQQVTLSCSPISGHRSVSWYQQTPGQGLQFLFEYFSETQRNKGNFPGRFSGRQFSNSRSEMNVSTLELGDSALYLCASSLGMMGQGYEQYFGPGTRLTVT.

The V gene is TRBV5-1, the J gene TRBJ2-1; 13 bases are shared with TRBD2. CDR1 SGHRS and CDR2 YFSETQ come from the germline V gene. The CDR3 has 14 residues. V shed 6 bases and J 6 bases; nucleotides not matched to a gene: 3. In DNA, the CDR3 is TGCGCCAGCAAGGGGACTAGCGGGACCAATGAGCAGTTCTTC. It specifies CASKGTSGTNEQFF.

The chain couples TRBV19 to TRBJ1-5; maybe TRBD1 (5 bases). CDR1 LNHDA and CDR2 SQIVND come from the germline V gene (reference sequence). The V end lost 2 bases, the J end lost 3 bases, and 14 bases lay between the germline ends. CDR3 length equals 16 residues. The CDR3 bases are TGTGCCAGTAGTATAAGGTTTGGACAAGTCAATCAGCCCCAGCATTTT. Protein sequence: CASSIRFGQVNQPQHF.

The V call is TRBV9, the J call TRBJ2-7, with D possibly being TRBD2 (5 bases). Trimming shortened V by 7 bases and J by 6 bases, and 11 bases separated the two germline ends. The V gene's germline CDR1 is SGDLS and CDR2 YYNGEE. The CDR3 sequence is 11 residues long. As DNA, the CDR3 is TGTGCCAGCGGGGATGAGGGCGAGCAGTACTTC. It encodes CASGDEGEQYF.

The genes are TRBV3-1 (or the pseudogene TRBV3-2) and TRBJ1-1, with D uncertain. The CDR3 covers 12 residues. V was shortened by 3 bases and J by 11 bases, with 13 bases between the two germline ends. The germline gives CDR1 LGHDT, CDR2 YNNKEL (reference sequence). The CDR3 nucleotides read TGTGCCAGCAGCCAGAGAATAGGAGATGCTTTCTTT. It specifies CASSQRIGDAFF.

The V call is TRBV2, the J call TRBJ2-1, with 11 bases lining up with TRBD1. From germline, CDR1 is SNHLY and CDR2 FYNNEI. The ends lost 4 bases at V and 3 bases at J; junction bases unmatched: 2. This CDR3 contains 15 residues. The CDR3 region has the DNA TGTGCCAGCAGTGGGACAGGGGGCTACTACAATGAGCAGTTCTTC. Translating gives CASSGTGGYYNEQFF.

The rearrangement links TRBV28 to TRBJ1-4, with a possible D match to TRBD1 (5 bases). The CDR3 contains 14 residues. The V gene's germline CDR1 is MDHEN and CDR2 SYDVKM. Trimming took 9 bases from V and 8 from J, leaving 19 bases between them. CDR3 in DNA: TGTGCCAGTAACTTACAGGACCGGGAGGAAAAACTGTTTTTT. Its translation: CASNLQDREEKLFF.

The genes are TRBV28 and TRBJ1-1; D perhaps matches TRBD1 (5 bases). Trimming left V 3 bases short and J 3 bases short, with 14 bases between. Germline V gene data show CDR1 as MDHEN and CDR2 as SYDVKM. This CDR3 spans 15 amino acids. The CDR3 nucleotides read TGTGCCAGCAGTTTGACCACAGGACCGCACACTGAAGCTTTCTTT. It codes for CASSLTTGPHTEAFF.

This clone was observed a handful of times. The rearrangement joins TRBV28 to TRBJ1-1; 7 nucleotides match TRBD1. V dropped 6 bases and J dropped 11; count of bases not matched to a gene: 9. From germline, CDR1 is MDHEN and CDR2 SYDVKM. The CDR3 has 12 residues. CDR3 residues: CASSLGQRRAFF. The CDR3 bases are TGTGCCAGCAGCCTGGGACAGAGGAGGGCTTTCTTT.

V and J are TRBV7-3 and TRBJ2-3; TRBD1 agrees at 9 bases. The V segment lost 4 bases and the J segment 3 bases; nucleotides outside the gene matches: 14. This CDR3 comprises 18 residues. Germline CDR1 reads SGHTA; CDR2 reads FQGTGA. The CDR3 coding sequence is TGTGCCAGCAGCTCTCGCGATTTCGGGACAGGGAAAACAGATACGCAGTATTTT. It is translated as CASSSRDFGTGKTDTQYF.

The chain joins TRBV5-1 to TRBJ2-7, with D perhaps matching TRBD2 (6 bases). This CDR3 has 14 amino acids. V lost 7 bases and J 6 bases, leaving 20 bases between the germline ends. Germline loops: CDR1 SGHRS, CDR2 YFSETQ. The CDR3 bases are TGCGCCAGCGCCCCTGACGCGGGGAACGGCGAGCAGTACTTC. Encoded protein: CASAPDAGNGEQYF.

This clone has only one observation. This chain's CDR3 is CASSLSAGQETQYF. CDR3 in DNA: TGTGCCAGCAGCTTATCAGCGGGCCAAGAGACCCAGTACTTC. The V call is TRBV7-2, the J call TRBJ2-5, with D maybe TRBD2 (6 bases). Germline V gene data show CDR1 as SGHTA and CDR2 as FQGNSA. The germline V and J ends were trimmed by 2 bases and 1 base, with 8 bases remaining between them. This CDR3 is 14 amino acids long.

The rearrangement links TRBV7-2 to TRBJ2-3, with D unclear. This CDR3 comprises 14 residues. V shed 2 bases and J shed 0 bases, with 6 bases lying between them. Germline CDR1 SGHTA, CDR2 FQGNSA. DNA of the CDR3: TGTGCCAGCAGCTTATTTACTAGCACAGATACGCAGTATTTT. Amino acids: CASSLFTSTDTQYF.

This clone occurred a few times. The chain has TRBV19 and TRBJ1-1, with 8 bases aligning to TRBD1. Germline loops: CDR1 LNHDA, CDR2 SQIVND (reference sequence). The CDR3 length is 13 residues. Germline trimming cut 6 bases from V and 4 bases from J; bases unmatched to any gene: 4. The CDR3 coding sequence is TGTGCCAGTAGGGACAGGGATGGCACTGAAGCTTTCTTT. Protein: CASRDRDGTEAFF. Variable domain in full (rest from reference TRBV19 and TRBJ1-1): DGGITQSPKYLFRKEGQNVTLSCEQNLNHDAMYWYRQDPGQGLRLIYYSQIVNDFQKGDIAEGYSVSREKKESFPLTVTSAQKNPTAFYLCASRDRDGTEAFFGQGTRLTVV.

This clone was seen a handful of times. The V gene is TRBV30, the J gene TRBJ2-7; perhaps TRBD1 as D (6 bases). V lost 3 bases and J lost 0, with 15 bases in between. From germline, CDR1 is GTSNPN and CDR2 SVGIG (reference sequence). The CDR3 length is 15 residues. CDR3 in amino acids: CAWRDDRHLSYEQYF. DNA for the CDR3: TGTGCCTGGAGGGATGACAGGCACCTCTCCTACGAGCAGTACTTC.

The chain carries TRBV6-5 and TRBJ2-1; possible D gene TRBD1, 5 bases. The V and J ends lost 6 bases and 1 base respectively, with 10 bases between them. CDR3 length equals 14 residues. Germline CDR1 MNHEY, CDR2 SVGAGI. The CDR3 nucleotides read TGTGCCAGCAGGGACCACAGGTCCTACAATGAGCAGTTCTTC. Translating gives CASRDHRSYNEQFF.

The V gene is TRBV7-2, the J gene TRBJ2-2, with 8 bases matching TRBD2. CDR1 is SGHTA, CDR2 FQGNSA, per germline. V lost 5 bases to trimming and J lost 5 bases; unmatched junction nucleotides: 4. This CDR3 region has 14 residues. The chain's CDR3 is CASSPGTSTGELFF. For the CDR3, the DNA is TGTGCCAGCAGCCCCGGGACTAGTACCGGGGAGCTGTTTTTT.

This clone was counted once. The rearrangement joins TRBV6-4 to TRBJ1-3; 7 positions match TRBD1. The CDR3 totals 19 residues. J was trimmed by 4 bases and V by 0 bases; bases with no gene match: 15. Germline assignment: CDR1 MRHNA and CDR2 SNTAGT. CDR3 nucleotide sequence: TGTGCCAGCAGTGACTCGTACGGTGTTGACAGGGAGTCCGGAAACACCATATATTTT. Residues: CASSDSYGVDRESGNTIYF.

V is TRBV3-1 (or the pseudogene TRBV3-2) and J is TRBJ2-5; 7 bases agree with TRBD2. With V trimmed by 2 bases and J by 3 bases, 3 bases remained unmatched. The germline CDR1 and CDR2 sequences are LGHDT and YNNKEL (reference sequence). The CDR3 contains 14 residues. CDR3 DNA: TGTGCCAGCAGCCAACTGCGGGGGAAAGAGACCCAGTACTTC. Its protein is CASSQLRGKETQYF.

This clone has a handful of counts. The chain combines TRBV6-5 with TRBJ1-2, with a possible D match to TRBD1 (5 bases). Trimming removed 6 bases from V and 8 bases from J, with 19 bases in between. This CDR3 is 14 amino acids long. The germline CDR1 and CDR2 sequences are MNHEY and SVGAGI. The CDR3 region is CASSRNPGLEGYTF. The CDR3 DNA follows: TGTGCCAGCAGCCGAAACCCAGGGCTAGAGGGCTACACCTTC.

The gene calls are TRBV7-3 and TRBJ2-1; D is perhaps TRBD1 (6 bases). The CDR3 runs 14 residues. The germline V gene has CDR1 SGHTA and CDR2 FQGTGA. V gave up 4 bases and J gave up 6 bases, with 13 bases separating them. The CDR3 is CASSSQGTVNEQFF. The CDR3, as DNA: TGTGCCAGCAGCTCCCAGGGGACGGTCAATGAGCAGTTCTTC.

The rearrangement links TRBV3-1 (or the pseudogene TRBV3-2) to TRBJ2-7; D might be TRBD2 (6 bases). Trimming shortened V by 1 base and J by 0 bases, and 19 bases separated the two germline ends. Looked up from germline, CDR1 is LGHDT and CDR2 is YNNKEL (reference sequence). The CDR3 runs to 18 residues. Here the CDR3 reads CASSQVRNRGDFSYEQYF. In nucleotides, the CDR3 is TGTGCCAGCAGCCAAGTAAGGAACAGAGGGGACTTCTCCTACGAGCAGTACTTC.

The V call is TRBV9, the J call TRBJ2-5; no firm D call. Germline V gene data show CDR1 as SGDLS and CDR2 as YYNGEE. This CDR3 is 14 amino acids long. The ends were cut back, 4 bases at V and 1 base at J, with 11 bases in the middle. DNA of the CDR3: TGTGCCAGCAGCCCCCGAGGTCCCCAAGAGACCCAGTACTTC. Amino acid sequence: CASSPRGPQETQYF.